This TCR beta chain comes out of a study of control samples from healthy donors and cancer patients. Sequencing used immunoSEQ multiplex PCR; TCRdb keeps in-frame clones, though not all of them. Of about 51,000 clones in the sample, approximately 90% were seen once. This clone was observed once. The origin of this receptor is a man between 35 and 55 years old with colorectal cancer. Sequenced material: PBMCs.

This chain's CDR3 is CASSSIGTAGNTIYF. CDR3 nucleotide sequence: TGTGCCAGCAGCTCTATAGGGACAGCGGGAAACACCATATATTTT. The rearrangement uses TRBV5-6 and TRBJ1-3, with 7 positions matching TRBD1. The germline gives CDR1 SGHDT, CDR2 YYEEEE. The CDR3 is 15 amino acids. V lost 3 bases, J lost 4 bases, and 7 bases stayed unmatched.